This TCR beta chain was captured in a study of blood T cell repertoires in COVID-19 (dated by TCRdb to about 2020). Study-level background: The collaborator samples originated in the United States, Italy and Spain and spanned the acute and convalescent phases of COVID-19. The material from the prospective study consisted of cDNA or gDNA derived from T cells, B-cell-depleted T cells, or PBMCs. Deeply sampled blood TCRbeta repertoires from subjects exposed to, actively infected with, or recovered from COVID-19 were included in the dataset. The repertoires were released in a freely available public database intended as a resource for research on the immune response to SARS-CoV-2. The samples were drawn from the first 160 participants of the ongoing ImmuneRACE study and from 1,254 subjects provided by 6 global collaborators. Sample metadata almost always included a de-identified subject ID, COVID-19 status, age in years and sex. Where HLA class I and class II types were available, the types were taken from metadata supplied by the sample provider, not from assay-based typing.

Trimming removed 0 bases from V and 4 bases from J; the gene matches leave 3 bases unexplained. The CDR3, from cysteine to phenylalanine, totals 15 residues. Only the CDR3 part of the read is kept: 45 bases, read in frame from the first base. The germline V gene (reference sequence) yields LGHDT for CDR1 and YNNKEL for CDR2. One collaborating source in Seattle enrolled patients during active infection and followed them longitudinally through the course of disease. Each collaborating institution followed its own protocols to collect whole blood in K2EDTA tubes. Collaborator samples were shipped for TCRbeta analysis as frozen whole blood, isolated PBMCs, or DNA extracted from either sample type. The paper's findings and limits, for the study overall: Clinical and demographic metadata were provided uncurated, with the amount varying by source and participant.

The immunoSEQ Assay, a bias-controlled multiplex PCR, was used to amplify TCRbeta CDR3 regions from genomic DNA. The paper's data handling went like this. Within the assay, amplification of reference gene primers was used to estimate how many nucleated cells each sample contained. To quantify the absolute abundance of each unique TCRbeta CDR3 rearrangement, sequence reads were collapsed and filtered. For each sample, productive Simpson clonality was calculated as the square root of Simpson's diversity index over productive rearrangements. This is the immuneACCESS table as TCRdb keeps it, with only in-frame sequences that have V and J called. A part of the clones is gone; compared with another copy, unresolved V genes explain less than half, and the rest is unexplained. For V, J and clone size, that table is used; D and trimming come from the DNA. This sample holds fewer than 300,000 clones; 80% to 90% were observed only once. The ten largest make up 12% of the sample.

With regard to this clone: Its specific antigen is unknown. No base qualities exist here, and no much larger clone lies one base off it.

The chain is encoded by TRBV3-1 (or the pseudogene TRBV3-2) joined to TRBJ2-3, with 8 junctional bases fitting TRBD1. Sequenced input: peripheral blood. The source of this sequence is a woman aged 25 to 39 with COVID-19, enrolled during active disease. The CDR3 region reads CASSQDRGRADTQYF. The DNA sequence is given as TGTGCCAGCAGCCAAGACAGGGGGCGCGCAGATACGCAGTATTTT.